This entry concerns a single TCR beta chain. The V gene lost 4 bases and the J gene lost 8 bases, with 17 bases spanning the gap. CDR1 and CDR2 from the germline V gene are LGHDT and YNNKEL (reference sequence). The CDR3 is 14 residues long. Clones were read by immunoSEQ multiplex PCR, and TCRdb kept only the in-frame ones, dropping some. The table records 65,000 to 70,000 clones, approximately 85% of them present only once. The record originates from a study of T cell responses to AZD1222 COVID-19 vaccine. V and J are TRBV3-1 (or the pseudogene TRBV3-2) and TRBJ1-2; a possible D gene is TRBD1 (6 bases). This sequence was found in an adult in good health. Sequenced material: peripheral blood, taken on day 0 of AZD1222 vaccination. The CDR3 here is CASSPRDTPEGYTF. DNA for the CDR3: TGTGCCAGCAGCCCCCGGGACACTCCGGAGGGCTACACCTTC.